A single T cell receptor (beta chain) is shown here with its context. This clonotype was detected only a few times. Its antigen target is currently unknown. Within one base of it there is no much larger clone, and no base qualities were kept. The roughly 39 donors, aged about 6 to 95 years, were systemically healthy Caucasian individuals from Russia. Each donor gave about 9.8 milliliters of peripheral blood, drawn into EDTA-treated Vacutainer tubes. Ficoll-Paque density-gradient centrifugation was used to isolate PBMCs, with at least 6 million obtained per sample. Trizol reagent was used to extract total RNA from the PBMCs, yielding at least 6 micrograms per sample. For every donor, an aliquot of PBMCs went through flow cytometry to measure the percentages of naive CD45RAhigh/CD27high T cells. Libraries came from 5' RACE. Sequenced using an Illumina HiSeq 2500. A second PCR of about 6 to 11 cycles was run with a J-beta primer mix and a sample-barcoded 5' primer. A template-switch 5' adaptor carrying 12 random nucleotides introduced a unique molecular identifier onto each TCR beta cDNA molecule. Each sample yielded at least 3 million CDR3-containing paired-end reads. All of the RNA was converted into first-strand cDNA using the Mint cDNA synthesis kit, with a TRBC-specific oligonucleotide serving as the primer. Following uracil-DNA glycosylase treatment, a first 18-cycle PCR with universal primers M1SS and BC2_uni_R was performed on all cDNA. Turning to the authors' computational methods: Normalization of each sample was performed by random selection of 1 million high-quality reads, each carrying a distinct molecular identifier. Reads with shared molecular identifiers were discarded instead of being binned into consensus sequences. MiTCR, run with a Q25 quality threshold and the strictest error-elimination algorithm, handled CDR3 identification, clonotype clustering and error correction. A nonparametric unseen species model with Euler transformation was used to estimate a lower bound on total TCR beta diversity. TCRdb trimmed the raw reads at Q25, called clones with MiXCR and kept productive beta chains. A single entry per CDR3 protein holds the most common genes and DNA from its merged rows. These V and J calls are TCRdb output, not the study's own analysis. This sample is represented by roughly 800,000 distinct CDR3 sequences; approximately 53% of them were singletons. The ten largest clones add up to roughly two fifths of the sample.

Counted from cysteine to phenylalanine, this CDR3 has 14 amino acids. Just CDR3 DNA is preserved here, 42 bases in frame from base 1. Based on the germline V gene, the CDR1 and CDR2 sequences are SGHTA and FQGNSA. Between the V and J ends, shortened by 7 bases and 3 bases respectively, the junction contains 15 bases. The data originate from a study of blood T cells in healthy people across ages (dated by TCRdb to between 2014 and 2016). As for the study more broadly: In model experiments, roughly one uniquely barcoded TCR beta cDNA molecule per two T cells was captured by template switching. The study measured age-related changes in TCR beta repertoire diversity using deep sequencing normalized with unique cDNA molecular identifiers. The donors were split into four age groups: young (average around 15 years), middle-aged (39), aged (62) and long-lived (approximately 80). Donors of different ages were randomly distributed across sequencing lanes to avoid experimental bias. Two additional independent replicas of 1 million unique cDNA reads from the same blood draw were analyzed for two donors (one aged 18 to 30 and one aged 80 or older). Overall results and qualifications from the work: Estimates of total diversity from one million sequenced T cells were regarded as lower bounds and underestimates. Observed TCR beta diversity per million T cells fell roughly linearly with age, and a significant reduction was already apparent by age approximately 40. Compared with the aged group, the long-lived group had more naive CD4+ T cells, fewer expanded clones and increased TCR diversity, a pattern suggesting age selection. A strong correlation was found between observed TCR beta diversity and the percentage of naive T cells measured by flow cytometry. Bulk unsorted PBMC profiling prevented conclusive comparison of naive and antigen-experienced compartments. Because donor CMV infection status was unknown, age-related changes in expanded clonotypes were potentially confounded.

The sample taken for sequencing was blood. The receptor chain draws on TRBV7-2 and TRBJ1-2; the D gene is unclear. This receptor was identified in a man older than 75 in good health. CDR3 sequence: CASIFPSVDYGYTF. The DNA sequence follows: TGTGCCAGCATCTTCCCGTCAGTAGACTATGGCTACACCTTC. The reference TRBV7-2 and TRBJ1-2 proteins fill in what lies around the CDR3, so the full variable domain reads GAGVSQSPSNKVTEKGKDVELRCDPISGHTALYWYRQSLGQGLEFLIYFQGNSAPDKSGLPSDRFSAERTGGSVSTLTIQRTQQEDSAVYLCASIFPSVDYGYTFGSGTRLTVV.